This T cell receptor beta chain was captured by sequencing in a study of Ad26.COV2.S vaccination and SARS-CoV-2 variants (dated by TCRdb to about 2021). Regarding the research as a whole: Donors in the vaccine arm were drawn from COV1001, a phase I-IIa trial of Ad26.COV2.S in healthy adults that was multicentre, randomized, double-blind and placebo-controlled. A total of 32 samples were included in the TCR-sequenced set, comprising some 20 Ad26.COV2.S vaccine recipients, 5 placebo recipients and 8 SARS-CoV-2 convalescent individuals. Blinding of investigators to trial group allocation was maintained during experiments and outcome assessment. TCRbeta repertoire sequencing served as the tool for gauging how specific and how broad the SARS-CoV-2-reactive T cell receptors were following Ad26.COV2.S vaccination. Trial participants were randomized into five groups of five: low-dose or high-dose Ad26.COV2.S given once or twice, or placebo on both occasions. Ad26.COV2.S was administered intramuscularly at 5 x 10^10 or 1 x 10^11 viral particles, either as a single shot or as two shots given 56 days apart.

On the study overall, not on this receptor specifically: Substantial breadth of spike-specific CD8+ and CD4+ T cell responses was reported after vaccination. Higher spike-specific TCR breadth was observed in Ad26.COV2.S recipients than in placebo recipients (P = 0.0014). Non-spike TCR breadth was comparable between vaccine and placebo recipients, consistent with the vaccine containing only spike. Comparing responses between vaccine doses or regimens was not something the study was powered to do. The authors noted that total T cell responses may have been underestimated by the TCR breadth and depth analyses.

To note about this clone: This receptor's antigen is unknown. There are no base qualities to consult, and no much larger clone falls within one base.

The immunoSEQ Assay was used to sequence TCRbeta CDR3 regions. After extraction, genomic DNA underwent amplification by bias-controlled multiplex PCR, followed by high-throughput sequencing. On the authors' methods: Collapsing and filtering of sequences were performed to quantify the absolute abundance of each unique TCRbeta CDR3 region. T cell fraction was estimated by normalizing TCRbeta template counts to usable DNA, which was measured by amplifying reference genes present in all nucleated cells. Repertoire TCRs were annotated as SARS-CoV-2-specific when V gene, CDR3 amino acid sequence and J gene were exactly matched to a known reactive TCR set. The reference SARS-CoV-2 TCR set was derived from MIRA and filtered for enrichment in COVID-19-positive ImmuneCODE repertoires, a step that removed public or cross-reactive TCRs. Using the MIRA antigens, annotated TCRs were further analysed by specific ORF or by position within an ORF. Breadth was defined as the number of annotated unique rearrangements divided by the total number of unique productive rearrangements, and depth was defined as the summed frequency of the annotated unique rearrangements. Two-sided Wilcoxon rank-sum tests were used to compare TCR breadth between groups. Sourced from immuneACCESS, this table was stored by TCRdb with only in-frame sequences that have V and J called. A share of the clones is absent; for the studies checked, an unresolved V gene accounts for under half, and the remainder has no known explanation. The DNA was the basis for D and trimming; V, J and clone size are from that table. In all, the sample holds under 400,000 clones, and roughly 84% of those were seen once. The top ten hold about 3.5% of the sample.

The intended sense of this specimen's treatment or condition label: some 20 received Ad26.COV2.S at low or high dose, single or two shots; several received placebo; per-sample allocation not given. Repertoires of vaccine and placebo recipients were sequenced from samples taken on day 63 after the first injection. Between 29 July and 7 August 2020, Cohort 1b enrolled fewer than 30 adults aged 18-55 years at one site in Boston, USA. As a vaccine, Ad26.COV2.S was a replication-incompetent adenovirus type 26 vector that expressed a prefusion-stabilized SARS-CoV-2 spike protein derived from the original Wuhan strain. V sheds 2 bases and J sheds 4 bases, leaving 21 bases between their ends. Based on the germline V gene (reference sequence), the CDR1 and CDR2 sequences are PRHDT and FYEKMQ. The CDR3, from cysteine to phenylalanine, totals 17 residues. Only the CDR3 DNA stays, 51 bases, in frame from base 1.

Here the sequenced sample was peripheral blood, taken in a trial of Ad26.COV2.S vaccine versus placebo. The TCR sequence derives from a person between 18 and 65 years old who received the Ad26.COV2.S COVID-19 vaccine or a placebo. Here the chain combines TRBV13 and TRBJ2-7, and the D gene may be TRBD2, 7 bases matching. The CDR3 in this case is CASSLITGGRDGYEQYF. The nucleotide sequence is given as TGTGCCAGCAGCTTAATCACCGGGGGGCGAGACGGGTACGAGCAGTACTTC.